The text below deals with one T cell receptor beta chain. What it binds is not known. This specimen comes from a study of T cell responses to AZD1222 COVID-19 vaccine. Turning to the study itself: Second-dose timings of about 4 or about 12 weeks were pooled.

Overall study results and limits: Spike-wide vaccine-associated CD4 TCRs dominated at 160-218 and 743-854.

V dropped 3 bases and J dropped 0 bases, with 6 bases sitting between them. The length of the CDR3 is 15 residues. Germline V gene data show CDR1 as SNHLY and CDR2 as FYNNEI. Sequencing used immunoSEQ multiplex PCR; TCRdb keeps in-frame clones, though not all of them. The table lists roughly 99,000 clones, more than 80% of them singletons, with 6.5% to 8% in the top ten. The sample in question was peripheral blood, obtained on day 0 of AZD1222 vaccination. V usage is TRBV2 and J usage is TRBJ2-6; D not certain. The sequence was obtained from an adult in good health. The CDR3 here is CASSDGYSGANVLTF. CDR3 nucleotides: TGTGCCAGCAGTGACGGGTACTCTGGGGCCAACGTCCTGACTTTC.